The 20 T cell receptor beta chains below were found in one sample sequenced in a study of blood T cell repertoires in COVID-19. Some clones are missing from TCRdb's copy, which holds only in-frame ones; the method was immunoSEQ multiplex PCR. Among 250,000 to 300,000 clones listed, approximately 90% were seen once. Sequenced input: PBMCs or T cells enriched from blood (not recorded which). These TCRs come from a human donor in a cohort exposed to, infected with or recovered from COVID-19 (not recorded which). The donor label of this sample is uncertain.

The chain carries TRBV19 and TRBJ1-2; TRBD1 might be the D (6 bases). V lost 7 bases, J lost 4 bases, and 13 bases lay in between. Germline assignment: CDR1 LNHDA and CDR2 SQIVND (reference sequence). The CDR3 extends over 13 amino acids. The CDR3 bases are TGTGCCAGTATCGGGGGGCAGAGCTATGGCTACACCTTC. The encoded protein is CASIGGQSYGYTF.

The chain uses TRBV6-5 and TRBJ1-4; possible D gene TRBD1, 5 bases. Germline V lookup: CDR1 MNHEY, CDR2 SVGAGI. The V gene lost 4 bases and the J gene lost 2 bases, with 11 bases spanning the gap. This CDR3 contains 15 residues. CDR3 DNA: TGTGCCAGCAGTTTAGGGGTAGGGACTAATGAAAAACTGTTTTTT. Its translation is CASSLGVGTNEKLFF.

As DNA, the CDR3 is TGTGCCATCAGTGGGGGGACAGGGGACTTGACAGATACGCAGTATTTT. Protein sequence: CAISGGTGDLTDTQYF. This chain joins TRBV10-3 and TRBJ2-3; 10 bases match TRBD1. The CDR3 is 16 residues long. Germline CDR1 ENHRY, CDR2 SYGVKD. V lost 4 bases to trimming and J lost 3 bases; unmatched junction nucleotides: 7.

V is TRBV5-1 and J is TRBJ2-7; D is uncertain. The CDR3 is 13 amino acids. Trimming left V 0 bases short and J 6 bases short, with 10 bases between. Germline lookup yields CDR1 SGHRS and CDR2 YFSETQ. The CDR3 here is CASSLDRVSEQYF. In nucleotides, the CDR3 is TGCGCCAGCAGCTTGGACAGAGTCTCCGAGCAGTACTTC.

J is TRBJ1-2 and V is TRBV7-9; TRBD1 aligns across 7 bases. The CDR3 spans 16 residues. From germline, CDR1 is SEHNR and CDR2 FQNEAQ (reference sequence). J was trimmed by 1 base and V by 1 base; bases with no gene match: 6. The CDR3 DNA follows: TGTGCCAGCAGCTTAGGAACAGGGGATATTAACTATGGCTACACCTTC. The encoded protein is CASSLGTGDINYGYTF.

The chain joins TRBV29-1 to TRBJ2-3; 12 bases are shared with TRBD2. CDR1 is SQVTM, CDR2 ANQGSEA, per germline. This CDR3 spans 15 amino acids. After removal of 7 bases from V and 3 bases from J, the junction contained 8 bases not matched to a gene. CDR3: CSGMILAGGTDTQYF. CDR3 DNA: TGCAGCGGGATGATCCTAGCGGGGGGGACAGATACGCAGTATTTT.

V usage is TRBV30 and J usage is TRBJ2-1; the D is unclear. Deletions cut 0 bases from V and 8 bases from J, with 14 bases between. The CDR3 extends over 14 amino acids. Germline V gives CDR1 GTSNPN, CDR2 SVGIG (reference sequence). CDR3 amino acids: CAWSVRRLGDEQFF. Written as DNA, the CDR3 is TGTGCCTGGAGTGTACGGCGTCTAGGTGATGAGCAGTTCTTC.

The chain joins TRBV7-2 to TRBJ2-5, with TRBD2 matching 7 bases. This CDR3 has 15 amino acids. Germline V gene sequence: CDR1 SGHTA, CDR2 FQGNSA. V was clipped by 2 bases and J by 5 bases; unmatched bases: 8. The CDR3 spells CASSLLAEKGETQYF. CDR3 DNA: TGTGCCAGCAGCTTACTAGCGGAAAAAGGGGAGACCCAGTACTTC.

The chain links TRBV5-8 to TRBJ2-2; 10 positions agree with TRBD2. Unmatched junction bases numbered 8, after V lost 0 bases and J lost 6 bases. This CDR3 region has 17 residues. The germline gives CDR1 SGHTS, CDR2 YDEGEE. The CDR3 DNA reads as TGTGCCAGCAGCTTGGGAGTGCTAGCGGGGGCCCCCGGGGAGCTGTTTTTT. Translation gives CASSLGVLAGAPGELFF.

The V and J genes are TRBV27 and TRBJ1-2; TRBD1 agrees at 11 bases. The CDR3 totals 17 residues. CDR1 is MNHEY and CDR2 is SMNVEV in the germline V gene (reference sequence). Trimming took 0 bases from V and 5 from J; bases not matched to a gene: 8. This CDR3 reads CASSLSADRGLFYGYTF. Here the CDR3 DNA reads TGTGCCAGCAGTTTATCGGCGGACAGGGGGCTATTTTATGGCTACACCTTC.

The V and J genes are TRBV5-4 and TRBJ2-5, with D possibly being TRBD2 (5 bases). Germline CDR1 is SGHNT and CDR2 is YYREEE (reference sequence). This CDR3 has 16 amino acids. Between the trimmed V and J ends, which lost 2 bases and 2 bases, there was a span of 16 bases. CDR3 sequence: CASSLPGLLSQETQYF. The CDR3 DNA reads TGTGCCAGCAGCTTACCCGGACTCCTCTCGCAAGAGACCCAGTACTTC.

The genes are TRBV11-2 and TRBJ2-7, with D possibly TRBD1 on 5 matching bases. This CDR3 region has 14 residues. Germline V gene lookup returns CDR1 SGHAT and CDR2 FQNNGV. V was pared by 1 base and J by 1 base, with 8 bases between. CDR3 DNA: TGTGCCAGCAGCTTAGCGGCAGGGTCCTACGAGCAGTACTTC. Translated: CASSLAAGSYEQYF. Supplemented by reference TRBV11-2 and TRBJ2-7, the full variable domain reads EAGVAQSPRYKIIEKRQSVAFWCNPISGHATLYWYQQILGQGPKLLIQFQNNGVVDDSQLPKDRFSAERLKGVDSTLKIQPAKLEDSAVYLCASSLAAGSYEQYFGPGTRLTVT.

The rearrangement uses TRBV2 and TRBJ1-1; D might be TRBD1 (5 bases). The length of the CDR3 is 13 residues. Germline loops: CDR1 SNHLY, CDR2 FYNNEI. Trimming pared 6 bases from V and 9 bases from J, leaving 17 bases between. Written as DNA, the CDR3 is TGTGCCAGCAGGCCCACTGGGGCTGTTAAAGCTTTCTTT. Translated, it gives CASRPTGAVKAFF. Using reference TRBV2 and TRBJ1-1 for the parts outside the CDR3, the full variable domain is EPEVTQTPSHQVTQMGQEVILRCVPISNHLYFYWYRQILGQKVEFLVSFYNNEISEKSEIFDDQFSVERPDGSNFTLKIRSTKLEDSAMYFCASRPTGAVKAFFGQGTRLTVV.

The chain joins TRBV5-4 to TRBJ2-5; no definite D call. Between the trimmed V and J ends, which lost 1 base and 2 bases, there was a span of 6 bases. The CDR3 consists of 13 residues. Germline CDR1 and CDR2: SGHNT and YYREEE (reference sequence). The CDR3 nucleotides read TGTGCCAGCAGCTTGTCTCTACAAGAGACCCAGTACTTC. Its translation is CASSLSLQETQYF.

This clone was seen just once. This rearrangement joins TRBV10-3 to TRBJ1-1, with TRBD1 matching over 7 bases. V was clipped by 4 bases and J by 11 bases; unmatched bases: 10. The CDR3 consists of 13 residues. The germline V gene has CDR1 ENHRY and CDR2 SYGVKD. The CDR3 region is CAISGDRDSGAFF. The CDR3 DNA reads as TGTGCCATCAGTGGCGACAGGGATTCAGGGGCTTTCTTT.

The count of this clone is one. The chain is built from TRBV7-9 and TRBJ1-4; 9 nucleotides match TRBD1. Losses at the gene ends were 1 base for V and 7 bases for J; bases not matched to a gene: 7. Per the germline V gene, CDR1 is SEHNR and CDR2 is FQNEAQ (reference sequence). CDR3 size: 16 residues. CDR3 loop: CASSLDAGQGTEKLFF. The CDR3 coding sequence is TGTGCCAGCAGCTTAGACGCCGGACAGGGGACTGAAAAACTGTTTTTT.

The chain joins TRBV5-8 to TRBJ2-5; TRBD2 matches at 7 bases. The CDR3 loop spans 17 amino acids. The V and J ends lost 1 base and 1 base, in that order; junction bases with no gene match: 10. The germline V gene has CDR1 SGHTS and CDR2 YDEGEE. Here the CDR3 DNA reads TGTGCCAGCAGCTTGATGGGGGGGAGAGGTAGCCAAGAGACCCAGTACTTC. Translated: CASSLMGGRGSQETQYF.

This clone was seen just once. This chain joins TRBV19 and TRBJ1-1; D remains unclear. V dropped 4 bases and J dropped 3 bases, with 15 bases sitting between them. The CDR3 spans 15 residues. In germline, CDR1 is LNHDA, CDR2 SQIVND (reference sequence). The CDR3 DNA reads TGTGCCAGTAGTAATTGGGCCATCGGCCACACTGAAGCTTTCTTT. Its protein is CASSNWAIGHTEAFF. Looking up the rest from reference TRBV19 and TRBJ1-1 gives the full variable domain: DGGITQSPKYLFRKEGQNVTLSCEQNLNHDAMYWYRQDPGQGLRLIYYSQIVNDFQKGDIAEGYSVSREKKESFPLTVTSAQKNPTAFYLCASSNWAIGHTEAFFGQGTRLTVV.

The chain couples TRBV6-6 to TRBJ1-4; 7 positions match TRBD1. After removal of 7 bases from V and 6 bases from J, the junction contained 8 bases not matched to a gene. The CDR3 has 14 residues. Germline CDR1 MNHNY, CDR2 SVGAGI (reference sequence). In nucleotides, the CDR3 is TGTGCCAGCACCTCGGGAGGGGGCTATGAAAAACTGTTTTTT. It is translated as CASTSGGGYEKLFF.

The chain uses TRBV19 and TRBJ2-7; 11 bases are a match to TRBD2. The germline CDR1 and CDR2 sequences are LNHDA and SQIVND (reference sequence). The V segment lost 3 bases and the J segment 6 bases; nucleotides outside the gene matches: 7. The length of the CDR3 is 15 residues. CDR3 amino acids: CASSITSGRLGEQYF. CDR3 nucleotide sequence: TGTGCCAGTAGTATCACTAGCGGGAGACTCGGCGAGCAGTACTTC.